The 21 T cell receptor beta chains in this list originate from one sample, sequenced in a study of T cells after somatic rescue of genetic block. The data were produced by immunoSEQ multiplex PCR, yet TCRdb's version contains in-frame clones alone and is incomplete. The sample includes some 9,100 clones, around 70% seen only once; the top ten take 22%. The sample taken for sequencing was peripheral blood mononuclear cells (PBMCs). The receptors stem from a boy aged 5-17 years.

CDR3 amino acids: CASSAHSGTKEQYF. For the CDR3, the DNA is TGTGCCAGCAGCGCTCACTCCGGGACTAAAGAGCAGTACTTC. The V call is TRBV6-5, the J call TRBJ2-7; 7 positions agree with TRBD2. J gave up 7 bases and V 6 bases, and 12 bases lay outside the gene matches. CDR1 MNHEY and CDR2 SVGAGI come from the germline V gene. This CDR3 is 14 amino acids long.

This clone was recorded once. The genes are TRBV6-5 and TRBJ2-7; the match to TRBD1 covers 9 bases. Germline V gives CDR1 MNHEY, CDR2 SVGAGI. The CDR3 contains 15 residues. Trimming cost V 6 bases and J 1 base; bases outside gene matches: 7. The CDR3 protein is CASSDRGSVSYEQYF. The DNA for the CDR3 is TGTGCCAGCAGCGACAGGGGGTCCGTTTCCTACGAGCAGTACTTC.

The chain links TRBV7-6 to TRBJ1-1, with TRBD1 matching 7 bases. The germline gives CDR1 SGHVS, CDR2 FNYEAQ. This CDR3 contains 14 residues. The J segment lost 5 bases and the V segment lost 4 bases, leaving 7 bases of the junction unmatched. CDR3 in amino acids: CASSSTGFGTEAFF. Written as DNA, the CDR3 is TGTGCCAGCAGCTCGACAGGGTTCGGAACTGAAGCTTTCTTT. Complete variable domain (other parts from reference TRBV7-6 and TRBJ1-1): GAGVSQSPRYKVTKRGQDVALRCDPISGHVSLYWYRQALGQGPEFLTYFNYEAQQDKSGLPNDRFSAERPEGSISTLTIQRTEQRDSAMYRCASSSTGFGTEAFFGQGTRLTVV.

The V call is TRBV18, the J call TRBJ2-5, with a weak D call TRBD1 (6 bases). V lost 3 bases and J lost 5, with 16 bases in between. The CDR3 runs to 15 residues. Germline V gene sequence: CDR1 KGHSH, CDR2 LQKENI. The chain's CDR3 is CASSPVRGTKETQYF. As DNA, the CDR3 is TGTGCCAGCTCACCGGTCAGGGGCACAAAGGAGACCCAGTACTTC.

The CDR3 DNA reads TGTGCCTGGAGTGTAGAGGTACGCTCACCCCTCCACTTT. As protein: CAWSVEVRSPLHF. The J gene is TRBJ1-6, the V gene TRBV30, with D uncertain. Germline lookup yields CDR1 GTSNPN and CDR2 SVGIG (reference sequence). The CDR3 covers 13 residues. V lost 0 bases to trimming and J lost 10 bases, with 10 bases between them.

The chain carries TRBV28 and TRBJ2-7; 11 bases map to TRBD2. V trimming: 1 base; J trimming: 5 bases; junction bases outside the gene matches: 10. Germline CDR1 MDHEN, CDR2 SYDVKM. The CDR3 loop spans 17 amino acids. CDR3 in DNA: TGTGCCAGCAGTTTATTAGCGGGGGGGCCTGTGGGTCACGAGCAGTACTTC. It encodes CASSLLAGGPVGHEQYF.

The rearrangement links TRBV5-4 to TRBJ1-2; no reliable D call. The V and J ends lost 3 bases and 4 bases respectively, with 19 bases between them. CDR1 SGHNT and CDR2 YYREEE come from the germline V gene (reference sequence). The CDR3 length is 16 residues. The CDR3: CASSSSQWAPSYGYTF. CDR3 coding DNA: TGTGCCAGCAGCTCCTCTCAGTGGGCTCCCAGCTATGGCTACACCTTC.

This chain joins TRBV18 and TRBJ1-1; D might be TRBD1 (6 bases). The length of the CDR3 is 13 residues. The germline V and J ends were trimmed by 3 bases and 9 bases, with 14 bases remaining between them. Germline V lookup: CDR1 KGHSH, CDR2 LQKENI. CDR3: CASSPDATGKAFF. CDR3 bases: TGTGCCAGCTCACCCGATGCCACAGGGAAAGCTTTCTTT. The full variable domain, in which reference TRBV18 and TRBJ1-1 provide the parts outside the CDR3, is NAGVMQNPRHLVRRRGQEARLRCSPMKGHSHVYWYRQLPEEGLKFMVYLQKENIIDESGMPKERFSAEFPKEGPSILRIQQVVRGDSAAYFCASSPDATGKAFFGQGTRLTVV.

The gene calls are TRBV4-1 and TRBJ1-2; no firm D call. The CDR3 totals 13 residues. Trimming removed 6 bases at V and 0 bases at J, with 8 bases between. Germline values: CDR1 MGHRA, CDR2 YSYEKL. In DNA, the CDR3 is TGCGCCAGCAGGCGGGGAGCTAACTATGGCTACACCTTC. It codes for CASRRGANYGYTF.

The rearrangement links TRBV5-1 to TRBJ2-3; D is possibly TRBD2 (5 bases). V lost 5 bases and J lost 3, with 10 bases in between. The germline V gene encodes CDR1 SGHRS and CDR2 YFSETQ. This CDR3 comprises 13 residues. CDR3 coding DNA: TGCGCCAGCAGGAGCGGTTTAACAGATACGCAGTATTTT. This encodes CASRSGLTDTQYF.

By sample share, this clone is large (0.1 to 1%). The CDR3 nucleotides read TGTGCCAGCATAACAGAGGGGAACACTGAAGCTTTCTTT. Protein product: CASITEGNTEAFF. The chain combines TRBV7-9 with TRBJ1-1; no clear D. The germline V and J ends were trimmed by 7 bases and 1 base, with 10 bases remaining between them. The CDR3 is made up of 13 amino acids. CDR1 is SEHNR, CDR2 FQNEAQ, per germline (reference sequence).

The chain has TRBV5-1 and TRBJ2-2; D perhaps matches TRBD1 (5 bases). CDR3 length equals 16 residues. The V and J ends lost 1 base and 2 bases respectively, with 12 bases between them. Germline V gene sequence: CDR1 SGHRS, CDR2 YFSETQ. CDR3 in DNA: TGCGCCAGCAGCTTGATTAACCAGGGCAACACCGGGGAGCTGTTTTTT. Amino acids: CASSLINQGNTGELFF. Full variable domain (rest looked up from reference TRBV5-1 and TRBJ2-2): KAGVTQTPRYLIKTRGQQVTLSCSPISGHRSVSWYQQTPGQGLQFLFEYFSETQRNKGNFPGRFSGRQFSNSRSEMNVSTLELGDSALYLCASSLINQGNTGELFFGEGSRLTVL.

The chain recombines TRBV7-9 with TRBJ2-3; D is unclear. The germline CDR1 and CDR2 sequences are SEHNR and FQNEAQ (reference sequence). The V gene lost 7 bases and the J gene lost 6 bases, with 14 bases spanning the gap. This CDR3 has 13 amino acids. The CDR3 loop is CASTLLGIDTQYF. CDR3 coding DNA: TGTGCCAGCACCCTATTAGGGATTGATACGCAGTATTTT.

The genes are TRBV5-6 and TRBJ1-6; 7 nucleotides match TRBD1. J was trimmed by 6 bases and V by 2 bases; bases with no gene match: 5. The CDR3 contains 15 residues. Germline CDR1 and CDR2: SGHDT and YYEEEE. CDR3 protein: CASSFSGTANSPLHF. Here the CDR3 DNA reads TGTGCCAGCAGCTTCTCCGGGACAGCTAATTCACCCCTCCACTTT.

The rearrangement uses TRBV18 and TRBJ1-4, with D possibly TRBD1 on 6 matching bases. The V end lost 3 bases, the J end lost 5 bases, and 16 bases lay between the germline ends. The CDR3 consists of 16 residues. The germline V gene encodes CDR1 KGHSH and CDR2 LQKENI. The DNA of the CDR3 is TGTGCCAGCTCACCCGGGATACAGGGCCTCAATGAAAAACTGTTTTTT. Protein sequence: CASSPGIQGLNEKLFF.

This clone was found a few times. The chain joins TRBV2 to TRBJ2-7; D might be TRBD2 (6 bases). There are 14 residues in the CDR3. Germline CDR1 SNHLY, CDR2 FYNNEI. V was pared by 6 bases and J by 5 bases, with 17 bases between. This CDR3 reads CASRGNGGIHEQYF. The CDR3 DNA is TGTGCCAGCAGAGGAAACGGCGGGATCCACGAGCAGTACTTC.

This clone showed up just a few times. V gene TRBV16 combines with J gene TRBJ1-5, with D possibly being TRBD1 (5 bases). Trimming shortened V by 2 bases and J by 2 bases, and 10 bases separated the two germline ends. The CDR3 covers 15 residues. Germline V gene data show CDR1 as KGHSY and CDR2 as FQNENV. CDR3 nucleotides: TGTGCCAGCAGCCAACAGGGAATAGGCAATCAGCCCCAGCATTTT. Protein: CASSQQGIGNQPQHF.

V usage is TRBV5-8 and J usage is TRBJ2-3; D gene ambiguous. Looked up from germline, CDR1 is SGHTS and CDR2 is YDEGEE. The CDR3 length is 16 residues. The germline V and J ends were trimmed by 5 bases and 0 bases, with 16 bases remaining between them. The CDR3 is CASRSKSYNSTDTQYF. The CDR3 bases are TGTGCCAGCAGGTCGAAGTCGTACAATAGCACAGATACGCAGTATTTT.

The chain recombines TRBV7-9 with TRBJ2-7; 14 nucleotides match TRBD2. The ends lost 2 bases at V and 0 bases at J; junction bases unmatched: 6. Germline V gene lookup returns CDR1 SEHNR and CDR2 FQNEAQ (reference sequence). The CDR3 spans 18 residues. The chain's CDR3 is CASSLSLGTSGSSYEQYF. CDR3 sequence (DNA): TGTGCCAGCAGCTTATCGTTAGGGACTAGCGGGAGCTCCTACGAGCAGTACTTC.

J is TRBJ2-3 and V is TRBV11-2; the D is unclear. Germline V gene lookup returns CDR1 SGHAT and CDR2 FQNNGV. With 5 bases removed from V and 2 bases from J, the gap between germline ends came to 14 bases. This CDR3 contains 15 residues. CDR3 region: CASSPLKALTDTQYF. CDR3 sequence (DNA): TGTGCCAGCAGCCCCTTGAAGGCCCTCACAGATACGCAGTATTTT.

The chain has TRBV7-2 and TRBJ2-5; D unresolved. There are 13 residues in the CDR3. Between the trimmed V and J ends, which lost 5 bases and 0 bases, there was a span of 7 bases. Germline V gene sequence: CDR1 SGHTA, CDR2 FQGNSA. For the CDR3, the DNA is TGTGCCAGCAGCGTACTGTACCAAGAGACCCAGTACTTC. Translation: CASSVLYQETQYF. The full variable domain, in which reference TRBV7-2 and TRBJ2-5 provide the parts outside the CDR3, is GAGVSQSPSNKVTEKGKDVELRCDPISGHTALYWYRQSLGQGLEFLIYFQGNSAPDKSGLPSDRFSAERTGGSVSTLTIQRTQQEDSAVYLCASSVLYQETQYFGPGTRLLVL.